The 28 T cell receptor beta chains presented below share a single source sample, sequenced in a study of T cell responses to AZD1222 COVID-19 vaccine. Libraries were prepared by immunoSEQ multiplex PCR; TCRdb keeps only in-frame clonotypes and omits some of them. Of some 170,000 clones in the sample, 85% to 90% were seen once. The sequencing used peripheral blood, collected on day 0 of AZD1222 vaccination. Source of these receptors: an adult in good health.

This clone was seen more than once but under ten times. The chain joins TRBV7-9 to TRBJ1-3; D remains unclear. This CDR3 comprises 13 residues. V was pared by 0 bases and J by 4 bases, with 4 bases between. Germline V gene sequence: CDR1 SEHNR, CDR2 FQNEAQ (reference sequence). In nucleotides, the CDR3 is TGTGCCAGCAGCTTAGCCGCCGGAAACACCATATATTTT. This sequence encodes CASSLAAGNTIYF.

This chain joins TRBV30 and TRBJ1-5; no clear D gene. Between the trimmed V and J ends, which lost 2 bases and 7 bases, there was a span of 15 bases. Germline values: CDR1 GTSNPN, CDR2 SVGIG (reference sequence). There are 14 residues in the CDR3. CDR3: CAWSSTNLGQPQHF. The CDR3, as DNA: TGTGCCTGGAGTAGTACCAACCTGGGCCAGCCCCAGCATTTT.

The V and J genes are TRBV6-5 and TRBJ2-7, with a tentative D call TRBD2 (5 bases). There are 15 residues in the CDR3. In germline, CDR1 is MNHEY, CDR2 SVGAGI. Deletions cut 5 bases from V and 2 bases from J, with 16 bases between. The CDR3 coding sequence is TGTGCCAGCAGTCTCCAGCTCGGGGTAACCTACGAGCAGTACTTC. This codes for CASSLQLGVTYEQYF.

J is TRBJ1-1 and V is TRBV28; unclear D gene. The CDR3 extends over 14 amino acids. The germline V gene encodes CDR1 MDHEN and CDR2 SYDVKM. Between the trimmed V and J ends, which lost 5 bases and 3 bases, there was a span of 13 bases. CDR3 sequence reads: CASSPTGWDTEAFF. The CDR3 DNA follows: TGTGCCAGCAGTCCCACGGGGTGGGACACTGAAGCTTTCTTT.

This clone has ten or more counts. The V call is TRBV12-2, the J call TRBJ1-3; TRBD1, the D gene given by the table, was not confirmed from the DNA. TRBV12-2 is described as a pseudogene. The CDR3 loop spans 16 amino acids. For the CDR3, the DNA is TGTGCAAGTCGCCCTGGACAGGGGGCAGGTGGAAACACCATATATTTT. This sequence encodes CASRPGQGAGGNTIYF.

This chain links TRBV7-7 with TRBJ2-1, with a weak D call TRBD1 (6 bases). The CDR3 spans 13 residues. V gave up 2 bases and J gave up 13 bases, with 15 bases separating them. Germline CDR1 is SSHAT and CDR2 is FNYEAQ (reference sequence). CDR3 sequence: CASSLPGQEVQFF. The CDR3 DNA is TGTGCCAGCAGCTTACCGGGACAAGAGGTCCAGTTCTTC.

This clone was recorded only once. The V call is TRBV10-1, the J call TRBJ2-3; 8 nucleotides match TRBD2. CDR1 is WNHNN and CDR2 is SYGVQD in the germline V gene (reference sequence). The J segment lost 4 bases and the V segment lost 4 bases, leaving 10 bases of the junction unmatched. CDR3 length: 16 residues. The CDR3 here is CASSGSQAGAADTQYF. DNA of the CDR3: TGCGCCAGCAGTGGATCCCAAGCGGGAGCTGCAGATACGCAGTATTTT.

This clone is a singleton in its sample. The gene calls are TRBV11-3 and TRBJ2-1, with 8 bases identical to TRBD1. Losses at the gene ends were 5 bases for V and 9 bases for J; bases not matched to a gene: 6. The CDR3 has 13 amino acids. Germline V gene lookup returns CDR1 SGHNT and CDR2 YENEEA. CDR3 residues: CASSNLQGAEQFF. The DNA for the CDR3 is TGTGCCAGCAGCAACCTTCAGGGGGCTGAGCAGTTCTTC.

The CDR3 spells CASTLGGSGSPLHF. In nucleotides, the CDR3 is TGTGCCAGCACCCTGGGGGGTTCGGGGTCACCCCTCCACTTT. V and J are TRBV27 and TRBJ1-6; D perhaps matches TRBD1 (5 bases). V shed 7 bases and J shed 10 bases, with 17 bases lying between them. Germline V gene sequence: CDR1 MNHEY, CDR2 SMNVEV (reference sequence). The CDR3 contains 14 residues.

The chain recombines TRBV5-1 with TRBJ1-4; tentatively, D is TRBD1 (5 bases). Germline V gives CDR1 SGHRS, CDR2 YFSETQ. The V end lost 0 bases, the J end lost 8 bases, and 11 bases lay between the germline ends. The CDR3 has 14 amino acids. The CDR3 nucleotides read TGCGCCAGCAGCTTGGACATTACAGGAGAAAAACTGTTTTTT. Its protein product is CASSLDITGEKLFF.

V gene TRBV2 combines with J gene TRBJ1-1; D gene uncertain. The CDR3 runs to 12 residues. Trimming cost V 0 bases and J 7 bases, with 6 bases left between them. Germline lookup yields CDR1 SNHLY and CDR2 FYNNEI. The CDR3 protein is CASSEAVIEAFF. The CDR3 DNA is TGTGCCAGCAGTGAAGCGGTCATTGAAGCTTTCTTT.

The chain combines TRBV18 with TRBJ1-4, with 8 bases identical to TRBD1. From germline, CDR1 is KGHSH and CDR2 LQKENI. The CDR3 totals 15 residues. The junction had 3 bases not matched to a gene; V was cut back by 1 base and J by 5 bases. The CDR3 DNA follows: TGTGCCAGCTCACCACAGGACAGGGCAAATGAAAAACTGTTTTTT. As protein: CASSPQDRANEKLFF.

The chain links TRBV19 to TRBJ1-1; no definite D call. CDR3 length equals 14 residues. Trimming cost V 3 bases and J 2 bases, with 10 bases left between them. Germline CDR1 reads LNHDA; CDR2 reads SQIVND (reference sequence). CDR3 coding DNA: TGTGCCAGTAGTATGGTGACACTAAACACTGAAGCTTTCTTT. Its translation is CASSMVTLNTEAFF.

The chain carries TRBV4-3 and TRBJ2-3, with a weak D call TRBD2 (6 bases). The length of the CDR3 is 17 residues. Trimming took off 0 bases at V and 2 bases at J, with 15 bases between the two ends. Germline loops: CDR1 LGHNA, CDR2 YSLEER. Here the CDR3 reads CASSQDWGGRITDTQYF. CDR3 DNA sequence: TGCGCCAGCAGCCAAGATTGGGGTGGGAGGATCACAGATACGCAGTATTTT.

This sequence joins TRBV3-1 (or the pseudogene TRBV3-2) and TRBJ1-6; D is possibly TRBD1 (5 bases). Germline assignment: CDR1 LGHDT and CDR2 YNNKEL (reference sequence). CDR3 length: 16 residues. V was trimmed by 1 base and J by 9 bases, leaving 16 bases between them. The CDR3 is CASSQAPGRVGSPLHF. DNA of the CDR3: TGTGCCAGCAGCCAAGCCCCGGGGCGGGTTGGTTCACCCCTCCACTTT.

This sequence joins TRBV5-1 and TRBJ2-7, with TRBD2 identical over 7 bases. V was clipped by 0 bases and J by 2 bases; unmatched bases: 5. The CDR3 has 15 residues. Looked up from germline, CDR1 is SGHRS and CDR2 is YFSETQ. CDR3 residues: CASSLVAGTTYEQYF. CDR3 in DNA: TGCGCCAGCAGCTTGGTAGCGGGCACTACCTACGAGCAGTACTTC.

This sequence joins TRBV7-3 and TRBJ2-1; TRBD2 matches at 8 bases. The CDR3 length is 15 residues. The germline V gene has CDR1 SGHTA and CDR2 FQGTGA. Trimming at V came to 8 bases and at J to 8 bases, leaving 14 bases not matched to a gene. Here the CDR3 DNA reads TGTGCCAGCGGATACGGACGGGGGGGAAGTGATGAGCAGTTCTTC. Its translation is CASGYGRGGSDEQFF.

J is TRBJ2-1 and V is TRBV7-3; D remains unclear. The germline V gene has CDR1 SGHTA and CDR2 FQGTGA. Between the trimmed V and J ends, which lost 5 bases and 0 bases, there was a span of 14 bases. The length of the CDR3 is 16 residues. The CDR3 region has the DNA TGTGCCAGCAGCCCAGGTATGGGCCACTCCTACAATGAGCAGTTCTTC. This codes for CASSPGMGHSYNEQFF. Full variable domain (missing parts from reference TRBV7-3 and TRBJ2-1): GAGVSQTPSNKVTEKGKYVELRCDPISGHTALYWYRQSLGQGPEFLIYFQGTGAADDSGLPNDRFFAVRPEGSVSTLKIQRTERGDSAVYLCASSPGMGHSYNEQFFGPGTRLTVL.

The chain combines TRBV7-3 with TRBJ2-1, with D unclear. The CDR3 runs 14 residues. Trimming left V 1 base short and J 0 bases short, with 4 bases between. CDR1 SGHTA and CDR2 FQGTGA come from the germline V gene. CDR3 bases: TGTGCCAGCAGCTTAATGTCCTCCTACAATGAGCAGTTCTTC. This encodes CASSLMSSYNEQFF.

This clone was counted a single time. This chain joins TRBV2 and TRBJ2-7, with a weak D call TRBD1 (7 bases). This CDR3 region has 14 residues. V dropped 3 bases and J dropped 2 bases, with 11 bases sitting between them. Germline V gene sequence: CDR1 SNHLY, CDR2 FYNNEI. The CDR3 nucleotides are TGTGCCAGCAGTGACCAGGGGGGAGCCTACGAGCAGTACTTC. As protein: CASSDQGGAYEQYF.

This clone was seen once. The DNA of the CDR3 is TGTGCCTGGAGTGTAGGTAATCAGGCCAACTATGGCTACACCTTC. This translates into CAWSVGNQANYGYTF. The rearrangement links TRBV30 to TRBJ1-2; D is unclear. Trimming stripped 0 bases from V and 2 bases from J, with 13 bases between. The germline V gene has CDR1 GTSNPN and CDR2 SVGIG (reference sequence). This CDR3 contains 15 residues.

The chain couples TRBV20-1 to TRBJ2-1, with TRBD2 matching 8 bases. J was trimmed by 6 bases and V by 3 bases; bases with no gene match: 7. The CDR3 loop spans 14 amino acids. Per the germline V gene, CDR1 is DFQATT and CDR2 is SNEGSKA (reference sequence). The CDR3 sequence: CSASDGRAPNEQFF. For the CDR3, the DNA is TGCAGTGCTAGTGACGGGAGGGCCCCCAATGAGCAGTTCTTC.

Notes on this clone: The junction does not match germline at one end; this may be a read error. V and J are TRBV6-5 and TRBJ1-1; D remains ambiguous. CDR1 is MNHEY, CDR2 SVGAGI, per germline. The CDR3 runs 14 residues. CDR3 sequence reads: CASENRLGNSEAFF. For the CDR3, the DNA is TGTGCCAGCGAGAACAGACTAGGAAACAGTGAAGCTTTCTTT.

This clone turned up a few times. This sequence joins TRBV7-2 and TRBJ2-3; 13 positions agree with TRBD2. Germline trimming cut 5 bases from V and 3 bases from J; bases unmatched to any gene: 8. The CDR3 consists of 17 residues. Germline V CDR1 and CDR2: SGHTA, FQGNSA. In DNA, the CDR3 is TGTGCCAGCAGCCCCGGACTAGCGGGAGTTCATACAGATACGCAGTATTTT. This translates into CASSPGLAGVHTDTQYF.

This clone was counted a single time. The CDR3 is CASSVEGSGASGANVLTF. CDR3 in DNA: TGTGCCAGCAGCGTAGAGGGGAGCGGGGCCTCTGGGGCCAACGTCCTGACTTTC. The rearrangement links TRBV9 to TRBJ2-6; 7 bases match TRBD2. The CDR3 runs to 18 residues. With V trimmed by 0 bases and J by 0 bases, 6 bases remained unmatched. Looked up from germline, CDR1 is SGDLS and CDR2 is YYNGEE.

This clone has only a few counts. The gene calls are TRBV11-2 and TRBJ2-3, with 10 bases that match TRBD1. The V segment lost 5 bases and the J segment 0 bases; nucleotides outside the gene matches: 11. Germline loops: CDR1 SGHAT, CDR2 FQNNGV. This CDR3 is 18 amino acids long. Here the CDR3 reads CASSPATGGLVSTDTQYF. CDR3 nucleotides: TGTGCCAGCAGCCCGGCGACAGGGGGCCTGGTGAGCACAGATACGCAGTATTTT.

This clone was recorded only once. V is TRBV10-2 and J is TRBJ1-2; the D is unclear. V dropped 3 bases and J dropped 4 bases, with 12 bases sitting between them. This CDR3 has 14 residues. The V gene's germline CDR1 is WSHSY and CDR2 SAAADI. The chain's CDR3 is CASSDLGSGYGYTF. The CDR3 bases are TGCGCCAGCAGTGATCTAGGGTCGGGCTATGGCTACACCTTC.

The chain employs TRBV28 and TRBJ1-5; 9 bases are a match to TRBD1. With V trimmed by 8 bases and J by 5 bases, 4 bases remained unmatched. CDR1 MDHEN and CDR2 SYDVKM come from the germline V gene. This CDR3 contains 13 residues. CDR3 residues: CASGGQGDQPQHF. The CDR3 coding sequence is TGTGCCAGCGGGGGACAGGGAGATCAGCCCCAGCATTTT.